The T cell receptor beta chain under discussion was sequenced for a study of blood T cell repertoires in COVID-19. On the study more broadly: There were acute and convalescent COVID-19 samples, and they came from the United States, Italy and Spain. T cells, B-cell-depleted T cells, or PBMCs supplied cDNA or gDNA.

Original processing notes: Estimates of nucleated cell counts were drawn from the amplification of reference gene primers. Clones were read by immunoSEQ multiplex PCR, and TCRdb kept only the in-frame ones, dropping some. The V and J calls and clone size come from that table; D and trimming were worked out from the DNA. The data hold more than 140,000 clones, with almost 90% observed a single time. The CDR3 covers 16 residues. The V gene's germline CDR1 is KGHDR and CDR2 SFDVKD. V shed 0 bases, J shed 7 bases, and the junction held 4 bases outside the gene matches. The V and J genes are TRBV24-1 and TRBJ2-3, with 12 bases identical to TRBD2. The sample taken for sequencing was peripheral blood. The TCR sequence derives from a woman in her sixties with acute or convalescent COVID-19. The CDR3 is CATSDLLAGGPNTQYF. DNA for the CDR3: TGTGCCACCAGTGATTTGCTAGCGGGGGGGCCGAATACGCAGTATTTT.